The rows below give T cell receptor beta chains drawn from one sample of a study of shared clonotypes between healthy human individuals. Measured with immunoSEQ multiplex PCR; TCRdb has only the in-frame clones, and not every one. There are 2 million to 3 million clones in the sample; roughly 93% occur only once, and about 0.38% lies in the top ten. The material sequenced was naive CD4+ T cells from PBMCs. The receptors originated from a man younger than 30 in good health. Some clones in this sample may be carry-over from other donors' samples. The CDR3 runs from the conserved cysteine through the conserved F or W. D genes are given only for firm matches. Only part of the rows carry a size: once, few, many, or a class if the clone is expanded.

.	TRBJ2-2	.	TRBV7-3	CASSPGAVNTGELFF	TGTGCCAGCAGCCCTGGGGCAGTTAACACCGGGGAGCTGTTTTTT
once	TRBJ2-3	.	TRBV6-1	CASSAPGTSTDTQYF	TGTGCCAGCAGTGCCCCCGGGACTAGCACAGATACGCAGTATTTT
.	TRBJ1-5	TRBD1	TRBV27	CASSLRFSFRQGVPLNQPQHF	TGTGCCAGCAGTTTAAGATTTTCGTTTCGACAGGGTGTTCCTCTCAATCAGCCCCAGCATTTT
.	TRBJ2-2	.	TRBV27	CASSFWQGTGELFF	TGTGCCAGCAGTTTTTGGCAGGGCACCGGGGAGCTGTTTTTT
few	TRBJ1-1	.	TRBV28	CASTGSRTEAFF	TGTGCCAGTACAGGGAGTAGAACTGAAGCTTTCTTT
.	TRBJ2-5	TRBD1	TRBV5-1	CASSLEQGGLRETQYF	TGCGCCAGCAGCTTGGAACAGGGGGGATTAAGAGAGACCCAGTACTTC
.	TRBJ2-1	.	TRBV7-8	CASSLLGDSDNEQFF	TGTGCCAGCAGCTTACTTGGGGACTCAGACAATGAGCAGTTCTTC
.	TRBJ2-2	.	TRBV6-1	CASAVQGGTGELFF	TGTGCCAGCGCAGTTCAGGGGGGGACCGGGGAGCTGTTTTTT
.	TRBJ2-7	.	TRBV6-1	CASSAYAANYEQYF	TGTGCCAGCAGTGCCTACGCAGCAAACTACGAGCAGTACTTC
.	TRBJ2-2	.	TRBV6-1	CASIEGYRAGELFF	TGTGCCAGCATTGAAGGGTATAGGGCCGGGGAGCTGTTTTTT
.	TRBJ1-5	.	TRBV29-1	CSVVTGQPQHF	TGCAGCGTTGTAACAGGTCAGCCCCAGCATTTT
once	TRBJ1-5	.	TRBV27	CASGLGQGRLRNQPQHF	TGTGCCAGCGGATTGGGGCAGGGACGATTGCGCAATCAGCCCCAGCATTTT
.	TRBJ1-2	.	TRBV7-9	CASSLEDRKSYGYTF	TGTGCCAGCAGCTTAGAGGACAGAAAGTCCTATGGCTACACCTTC
.	TRBJ1-3	TRBD1	TRBV5-6	CASSLSPGGFGNTIYF	TGTGCCAGCAGCTTGTCGCCAGGGGGCTTTGGAAACACCATATATTTT
.	TRBJ2-3	TRBD2	TRBV30	CACHGTSVAPDTQYF	TGTGCCTGCCATGGGACTAGCGTAGCGCCAGATACGCAGTATTTT
.	TRBJ1-3	.	TRBV30	CAWGGNGPFGNTIYF	TGTGCCTGGGGGGGTAACGGACCCTTTGGAAACACCATATATTTT
.	TRBJ1-2	.	TRBV30	CAWSSGIVYYGYTF	TGTGCCTGGAGTTCAGGGATTGTTTACTATGGCTACACCTTC
.	TRBJ2-5	TRBD1	TRBV10-3	CAISEGQGLQETQYF	TGTGCCATCAGTGAGGGACAGGGTCTGCAGGAGACCCAGTACTTC
.	TRBJ2-7	TRBD2	TRBV5-1	CASSRTSGAYEQYF	TGCGCCAGCAGCAGGACTAGCGGAGCCTACGAGCAGTACTTC
.	TRBJ1-2	TRBD1	TRBV19	CASSTWDRGNYGYTF	TGTGCCAGTAGTACCTGGGACAGGGGTAACTATGGCTACACCTTC
.	TRBJ2-7	TRBD1	TRBV28	CASRTPGGEQYF	TGTGCCAGCAGAACCCCAGGGGGCGAGCAGTACTTC
.	TRBJ2-6	.	TRBV4-3	CASSQDGRVGGANVLTF	TGCGCCAGCAGCCAAGATGGGCGGGTTGGAGGGGCCAACGTCCTGACTTTC
.	TRBJ1-5	.	TRBV19	CASSIEGLSNQPQHF	TGTGCCAGTAGTATCGAAGGGTTGAGCAATCAGCCCCAGCATTTT
.	TRBJ2-7	TRBD2	TRBV28	CASSPGTSSYEQYF	TGTGCCAGCAGTCCAGGGACTAGTTCCTACGAGCAGTACTTC
.	TRBJ2-3	TRBD1	TRBV28	CASSLAGTGIVNTQYF	TGTGCCAGCAGTCTCGCCGGGACAGGAATAGTAAATACGCAGTATTTT